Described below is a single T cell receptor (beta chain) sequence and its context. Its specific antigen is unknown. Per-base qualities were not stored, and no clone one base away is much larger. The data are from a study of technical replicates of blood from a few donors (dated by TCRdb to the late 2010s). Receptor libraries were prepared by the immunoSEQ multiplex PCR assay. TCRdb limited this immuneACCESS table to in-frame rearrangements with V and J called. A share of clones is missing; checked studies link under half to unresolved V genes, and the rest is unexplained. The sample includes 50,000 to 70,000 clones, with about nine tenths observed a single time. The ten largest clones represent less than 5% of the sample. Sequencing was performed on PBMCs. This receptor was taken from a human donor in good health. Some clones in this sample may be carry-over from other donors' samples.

The DNA reads as follows: TGTGCCAGCAGTGGGGGGACAAAAAGAGAATCACCCCTCCACTTT. Translated, this is CASSGGTKRESPLHF. This chain is built from TRBV6-1 and TRBJ1-6; a tentative D match to TRBD1 spans 6 bases. From the cysteine up to the phenylalanine, the CDR3 has a length of 15 residues. Solely the CDR3 DNA is kept, with 45 bases framed from the first base. The CDR1 and CDR2 encoded by the germline V gene are MNHNS and SASEGT. V loses 4 bases, J loses 10 bases, and the germline ends lie 17 bases apart.